The 16 T cell receptor beta chains given below trace back to one sample, sequenced in a study of brain T cells in children with intractable seizures. Sequencing was performed with immunoSEQ multiplex PCR; in TCRdb, only in-frame clones are kept and a portion is missing. The sample carries under 45,000 clones, 90% recorded once. The sample here was peripheral blood, taken at surgery. These receptors originate from a girl aged 2-10 years with tuberous sclerosis and intractable seizures.

The CDR3 nucleotides are TGCGCCAGCAGCCGAGGGCCTAATGAAAAACTGTTTTTT. It translates to CASSRGPNEKLFF. The chain carries TRBV10-2 and TRBJ1-4; no definite D call. Trimming took 6 bases from V and 3 from J, leaving 8 bases between them. Germline CDR1 reads WSHSY; CDR2 reads SAAADI. The CDR3 has 13 amino acids.

The chain combines TRBV11-2 with TRBJ1-1; unclear D gene. Germline V gene data show CDR1 as SGHAT and CDR2 as FQNNGV. CDR3 length: 14 residues. Trimming took off 0 bases at V and 3 bases at J, with 8 bases between the two ends. The CDR3 DNA follows: TGTGCCAGCAGCTTAGATTGGGGAGACACTGAAGCTTTCTTT. Its protein is CASSLDWGDTEAFF.

The chain carries TRBV6-5 and TRBJ2-1; D ambiguous. In germline, CDR1 is MNHEY, CDR2 SVGAGI. V was trimmed by 6 bases and J by 10 bases, leaving 16 bases between them. This CDR3 comprises 13 residues. The CDR3 sequence: CASSPDAYREQFF. CDR3 DNA: TGTGCCAGCAGCCCGGACGCGTATCGGGAGCAGTTCTTC.

This chain uses TRBV4-1 with TRBJ2-3; D is ambiguous. Germline V lookup: CDR1 MGHRA, CDR2 YSYEKL. V lost 2 bases and J lost 2, with 20 bases in between. The CDR3 totals 18 residues. CDR3 nucleotide sequence: TGCGCCAGCAGCCAACAGCCAGCTCCTATCGCCATCACAGATACGCAGTATTTT. It is translated as CASSQQPAPIAITDTQYF.

The chain links TRBV28 to TRBJ2-7; 7 bases match TRBD1. The V gene's germline CDR1 is MDHEN and CDR2 SYDVKM. V shed 6 bases and J 1 base; nucleotides not matched to a gene: 3. CDR3 length: 13 residues. The CDR3 loop reads CASRRQGSYEQYV. CDR3 DNA: TGTGCCAGCAGGAGACAGGGATCCTACGAGCAGTACGTC.

The chain is built from TRBV7-3 and TRBJ1-1, with D maybe TRBD1 (5 bases). With 2 bases removed from V and 0 bases from J, the gap between germline ends came to 10 bases. Germline lookup yields CDR1 SGHTA and CDR2 FQGTGA. CDR3 size: 15 residues. CDR3 coding DNA: TGTGCCAGCAGCTTATGGGGACCGGTGAACACTGAAGCTTTCTTT. Amino acid sequence: CASSLWGPVNTEAFF. Full variable domain (missing parts from reference TRBV7-3 and TRBJ1-1): GAGVSQTPSNKVTEKGKYVELRCDPISGHTALYWYRQSLGQGPEFLIYFQGTGAADDSGLPNDRFFAVRPEGSVSTLKIQRTERGDSAVYLCASSLWGPVNTEAFFGQGTRLTVV.

The chain uses TRBV5-1 and TRBJ2-3, with 11 positions matching TRBD2. V shed 4 bases and J 4 bases; nucleotides not matched to a gene: 8. From germline, CDR1 is SGHRS and CDR2 YFSETQ. The CDR3 is 16 residues long. The CDR3 is CASSLSTSGGADTQYF. The CDR3 DNA follows: TGCGCCAGCAGCCTCAGCACTAGCGGGGGCGCAGATACGCAGTATTTT.

The V gene is TRBV12-3 or TRBV12-4, the J gene TRBJ1-1; the match to TRBD1 covers 8 bases. The CDR3 is made up of 12 amino acids. V lost 5 bases to trimming and J lost 6 bases; unmatched junction nucleotides: 2. Here the CDR3 DNA reads TGTGCCAGCAGTCGACAGGGGCCTGAAGCTTTCTTT. As protein: CASSRQGPEAFF.

This chain connects TRBV19 to TRBJ1-2, with 7 positions matching TRBD1. The CDR3 is 14 amino acids. In germline, CDR1 is LNHDA, CDR2 SQIVND (reference sequence). V shed 5 bases, J shed 7 bases, and the junction held 10 bases outside the gene matches. CDR3 DNA: TGTGCCAGTAGTTTCAGACAGGGCCGGGGTGGCTACACCTTC. Its protein product is CASSFRQGRGGYTF.

This clone was detected only once. The V gene is TRBV10-2, the J gene TRBJ2-7, with D maybe TRBD1 (5 bases). Germline CDR1 and CDR2: WSHSY and SAAADI. Trimming shortened V by 3 bases and J by 2 bases, and 11 bases separated the two germline ends. The CDR3 spans 14 residues. CDR3 region: CASSEARVAYEQYV. CDR3 in DNA: TGCGCCAGCAGTGAAGCCAGGGTGGCCTACGAGCAGTACGTC.

The rearrangement uses TRBV2 and TRBJ2-7; perhaps TRBD1 as D (5 bases). The CDR3 has 12 amino acids. The germline gives CDR1 SNHLY, CDR2 FYNNEI. The V and J ends lost 7 bases and 6 bases respectively, with 13 bases between them. The CDR3 bases are TGTGCCAGCACAGAAGGTAGGGGCGAGCAGTACTTC. It encodes CASTEGRGEQYF.

This sequence joins TRBV6-1 and TRBJ2-6, with D perhaps matching TRBD1 (5 bases). CDR3 length: 17 amino acids. Germline V gives CDR1 MNHNS, CDR2 SASEGT. V was shortened by 2 bases and J by 2 bases, with 13 bases between the two germline ends. The CDR3 DNA reads as TGTGCCAGCAGTGAAATTCCGACAGTTACTGGGGCCAACGTCCTGACTTTC. It yields the protein CASSEIPTVTGANVLTF.

The chain recombines TRBV7-2 with TRBJ1-5, with D unclear. CDR3 length: 15 amino acids. V dropped 2 bases and J dropped 3 bases, with 11 bases sitting between them. Germline CDR1 reads SGHTA; CDR2 reads FQGNSA. CDR3 nucleotides: TGTGCCAGCAGCTTATTAGCCGGGAACAATCAGCCCCAGCATTTT. It translates to CASSLLAGNNQPQHF.

CDR3 sequence: CASSRFGGDEQFF. The CDR3 nucleotides are TGTGCCAGTAGTAGGTTCGGGGGTGATGAGCAGTTCTTC. The J gene is TRBJ2-1, the V gene TRBV19; the D gene is possibly TRBD2 (6 bases). The V end was cut by 4 bases, the J end by 8 bases, with 12 bases between. Per the germline V gene, CDR1 is LNHDA and CDR2 is SQIVND (reference sequence). The CDR3 runs to 13 residues.

The chain carries TRBV7-9 and TRBJ1-1; unclear D gene. The CDR3 runs to 15 residues. The germline gives CDR1 SEHNR, CDR2 FQNEAQ (reference sequence). V was trimmed by 1 base and J by 0 bases, leaving 9 bases between them. For the CDR3, the DNA is TGTGCCAGCAGCTTAGGCCAGATATTGAACACTGAAGCTTTCTTT. Its protein product is CASSLGQILNTEAFF. The entire variable domain, with the rest obtained from reference TRBV7-9 and TRBJ1-1, is as follows: DTGVSQNPRHKITKRGQNVTFRCDPISEHNRLYWYRQTLGQGPEFLTYFQNEAQLEKSRLLSDRFSAERPKGSFSTLEIQRTEQGDSAMYLCASSLGQILNTEAFFGQGTRLTVV.

The rearrangement links TRBV9 to TRBJ1-1; TRBD1 is a possible D gene (6 bases). From germline, CDR1 is SGDLS and CDR2 YYNGEE. The V and J ends lost 4 bases and 8 bases respectively, with 21 bases between them. The CDR3 covers 15 residues. CDR3 in amino acids: CASSPRRTADNEAFF. For the CDR3, the DNA is TGTGCCAGCAGCCCCCGGAGGACAGCCGATAACGAAGCTTTCTTT.